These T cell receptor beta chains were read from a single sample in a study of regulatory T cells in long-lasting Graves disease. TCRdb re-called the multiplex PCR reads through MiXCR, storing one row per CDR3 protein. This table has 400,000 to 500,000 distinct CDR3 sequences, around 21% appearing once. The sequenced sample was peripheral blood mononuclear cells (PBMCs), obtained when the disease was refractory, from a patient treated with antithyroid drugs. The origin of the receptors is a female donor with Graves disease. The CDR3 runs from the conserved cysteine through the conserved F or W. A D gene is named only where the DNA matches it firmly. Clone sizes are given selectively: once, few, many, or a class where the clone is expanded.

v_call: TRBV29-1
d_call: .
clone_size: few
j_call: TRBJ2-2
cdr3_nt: TGCAGCGTAACCTCGGACACGAACACCGGGGAGCTGTTTTTT
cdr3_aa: CSVTSDTNTGELFF

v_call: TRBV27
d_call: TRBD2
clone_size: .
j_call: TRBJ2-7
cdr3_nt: TGTGCCAGCAGTTTATCGGACGGGAGGAGACTCTACGAGCAGTACTTC
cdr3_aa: CASSLSDGRRLYEQYF

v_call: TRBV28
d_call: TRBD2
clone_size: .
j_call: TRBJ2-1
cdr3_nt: TGTGCCAGCAGAGAGCCGGGACTAGCGGCCCAAAGCTCCTACAATGAGCAGTTCTTC
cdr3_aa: CASREPGLAAQSSYNEQFF

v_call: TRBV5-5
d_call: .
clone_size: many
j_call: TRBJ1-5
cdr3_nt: TGTGCCAGCAGCCAAAGCCGGGGCGATCAGCCCCAGCATTTT
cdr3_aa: CASSQSRGDQPQHF

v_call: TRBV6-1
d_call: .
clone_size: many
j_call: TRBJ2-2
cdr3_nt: TGTGCCAGCAGTCGGTACCCAGGGGCGAACACCGGGGAGCTGTTTTTT
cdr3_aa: CASSRYPGANTGELFF

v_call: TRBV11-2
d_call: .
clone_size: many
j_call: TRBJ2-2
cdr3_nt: TGTGCCAGCAGCCCCGGGACAAGACACACCGGGGAGCTGTTTTTT
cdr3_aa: CASSPGTRHTGELFF

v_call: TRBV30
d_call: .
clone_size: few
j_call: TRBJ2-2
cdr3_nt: TGTGCCTGGAGTAGGGTGCCCGGCGGGGAGCTGTTTTTT
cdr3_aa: CAWSRVPGGELFF

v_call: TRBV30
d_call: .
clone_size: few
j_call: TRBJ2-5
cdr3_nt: TGTGCCTGGAGTAAACTCGGGGTCCCAGAGACCCAGTACTTC
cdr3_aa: CAWSKLGVPETQYF

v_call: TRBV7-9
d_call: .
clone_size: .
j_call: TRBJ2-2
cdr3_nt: TGTGCCAGCAGTAGGAGGGCGGGGAACACCGGGGAGCTGTTTTTT
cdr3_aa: CASSRRAGNTGELFF

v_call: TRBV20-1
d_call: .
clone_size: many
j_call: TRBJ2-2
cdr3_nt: TGCAGTGCTAGAGATGAGGGAAACGGGGAGCTGTTTTTT
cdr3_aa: CSARDEGNGELFF

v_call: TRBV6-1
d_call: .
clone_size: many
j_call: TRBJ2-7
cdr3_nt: TGTGCCAGCAATCTTTGGGGACTCTACGAGCAGTACTTC
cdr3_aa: CASNLWGLYEQYF

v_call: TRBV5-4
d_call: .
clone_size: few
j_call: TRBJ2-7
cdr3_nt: TGTGCCAGCAGCGTCCCCGGCGAGCAGTACTTC
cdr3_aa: CASSVPGEQYF

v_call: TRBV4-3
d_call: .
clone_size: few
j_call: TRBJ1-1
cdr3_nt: TGCGCCAGCAGCCAAGGAGACAGGCCGAACACTGAAGCTTTCTTT
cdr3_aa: CASSQGDRPNTEAFF

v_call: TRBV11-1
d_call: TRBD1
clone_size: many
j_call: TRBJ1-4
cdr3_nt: TGTGCCAGCAGCCAACGCCCGGGACAGCTTACTGAAAAACTGTTTTTT
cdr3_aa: CASSQRPGQLTEKLFF

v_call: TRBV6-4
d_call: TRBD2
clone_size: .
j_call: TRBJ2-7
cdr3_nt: TGTGCCAGCAGTTACTCGGAACGGGAGGGTAGTTCCTACGAGCAGTACTTC
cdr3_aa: CASSYSEREGSSYEQYF

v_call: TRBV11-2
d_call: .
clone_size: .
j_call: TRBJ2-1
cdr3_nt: TGTGCCAGCAGCTTAGATGGGGTCCCCTACAATGAGCAGTTCTTC
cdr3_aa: CASSLDGVPYNEQFF

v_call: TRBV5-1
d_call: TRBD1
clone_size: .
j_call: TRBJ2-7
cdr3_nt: TGCGCCAGCAGCCACGGACAGGGTTGGGACGAGCAGTACTTC
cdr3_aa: CASSHGQGWDEQYF

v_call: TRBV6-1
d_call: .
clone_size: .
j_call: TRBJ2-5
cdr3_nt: TGTGCCAGCAGGATACAGGGATCCGGGCAAGAGACCCAGTACTTC
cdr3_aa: CASRIQGSGQETQYF

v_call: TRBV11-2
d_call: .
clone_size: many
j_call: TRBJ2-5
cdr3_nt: TGTGCCAGCAGCTTAGACTCCGGGTTTCGGTACCAAGAGACCCAGTACTTC
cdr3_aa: CASSLDSGFRYQETQYF

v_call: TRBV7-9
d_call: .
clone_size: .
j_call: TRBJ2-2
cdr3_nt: TGTGCCAGCTGCCCCATAAGCGGGGAGCTGTTTTTT
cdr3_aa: CASCPISGELFF

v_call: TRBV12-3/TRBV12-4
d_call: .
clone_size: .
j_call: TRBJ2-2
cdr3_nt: TGTGCCAGCAGTCCACGTGGCGCCACCGGGGAGCTGTTTTTT
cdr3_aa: CASSPRGATGELFF